The clone carrying this T cell receptor (beta chain) was recorded only once. Its antigen is still unknown. This specimen belongs to a study of lymphopenia after photon versus proton radiotherapy. Germline V gene data show CDR1 as SGHRS and CDR2 as YFSETQ. This CDR3 is 16 amino acids long. Trimming stripped 4 bases from V and 0 bases from J, with 14 bases between. Study outcomes and limitations: Oligoclonal CD8+ Temra expansion after nadir drove photon patients' diversity drop. Authors raise, but do not show, better survival with proton therapy. Post-nadir TCR diversity decline inversely tracked overall survival among those who died.

Generated by immunoSEQ multiplex PCR, the TCRdb table keeps only in-frame clones and is missing some. The repertoire includes about 18,000 clones, around 80% of them detected once, and around a fifth sits in the top ten. The origin of this receptor is a man in his 70s with pancreatic cancer. The input for sequencing was peripheral blood, taken from a patient treated with proton-based radiotherapy. V gene TRBV5-1 combines with J gene TRBJ1-3; weak D call: TRBD1 (5 bases). The CDR3 is CASSKRGLGSGNTIYF. The CDR3 DNA sequence: TGCGCCAGCAGCAAGAGGGGATTGGGCTCTGGAAACACCATATATTTT.